Listed below are T cell receptor beta chains from one sample, sequenced in a study of shared clonotypes between healthy human individuals. Repertoires were generated with immunoSEQ multiplex PCR, while TCRdb's copy carries only in-frame clones and drops some. The table has about 2,100,000 clones, approximately 94% seen once. Material: naive CD8+ T cells from PBMCs. All receptors come from a man between 18 and 29 years old in good health. Some clones in this sample may be carry-over from other donors' samples. CDR3s leave out the opening cysteine and the closing phenylalanine or tryptophan. D genes are given only for firm matches.

NA TRBV27 ASLGRVNEQY
NA TRBV9 ASSVVAGELF
NA TRBV10-1 ASPGERITYNEQF
NA TRBV7-2 ASSQRLKNEQF
TRBD2 TRBV9 ASRAGLAGSNTGELF
NA TRBV5-6 ASSLDQKAYGYT
NA TRBV11-1 ASSSHSYSSYNEQF
NA TRBV5-1 ASSLPPYNEQF
TRBD1 TRBV14 ASSLSGTAYNEQF
TRBD1 TRBV13 ASSHGTGGAF
TRBD1 TRBV28 ASSLSGQGIYGYT
NA TRBV10-3 AISESYSPNTEAF
NA TRBV28 ASTPTEGVGTDTQY
TRBD1 TRBV6-6 ASSQGTGTQETQY
NA TRBV10-3 AISRGLYEQY
NA TRBV15 ATSPPTEGHYEQY
TRBD1 TRBV29-1 SARGLGGLDTGELF
NA TRBV11-2 ASSSQGRANSGANVLT
TRBD1 TRBV19 ASSRRGPNYGYT
NA TRBV4-3 ASSPRRTAAYEQY
TRBD2 TRBV27 ASSPGASGSYNEQF
NA TRBV13 ASSLGGGEETQY
TRBD2 TRBV19 ASRGLAGSTIEQY
TRBD1 TRBV27 ASSLSGGAGYEQY
NA TRBV27 ASGERPYSNQPQH
NA TRBV30 AWMVLLRGGANEQF
TRBD1 TRBV6-4 ASSEGTGNEKLF
TRBD1 TRBV27 ASSPLGQGNQPQH
NA TRBV9 ASSGGWKGNEKLF
NA TRBV11-2 ASSLVGTAGNTIY
NA TRBV5-6 ASSLSIPSVYSGANVLT
TRBD1 TRBV30 AWSVGDRGYPSGNTIY
NA TRBV7-9 ASSSPGKADPSLN
NA TRBV19 ASSHRDIMNTIY
TRBD1 TRBV19 ASSTPGTGSYEQY
NA TRBV28 ASSLLGAKNIQY
NA TRBV5-1 ASSFGAGSSTDTQY
NA TRBV19 ASSIRGGSQPQH
TRBD1 TRBV5-8 ASSLRGLGMYEQY
NA TRBV19 ASSSYERQRPEAF
NA TRBV28 ASSLLRGEQPQH
TRBD2 TRBV30 AWSGGGAWEQY